The next 9 T cell receptor beta chains were all read from a single sample in a study of metastatic and nonmetastatic thyroid tumors. Every patient underwent thyroid surgery untreated. TCRdb ran MiXCR on the PCR reads. This table holds 21,000 or so clones, over 25% found once. The sequencing input was tumor tissue. The receptor set was obtained from a male donor with papillary thyroid cancer or a benign thyroid nodule (not recorded which). Some clones in this sample may be carry-over from other donors' samples.

The rearrangement uses TRBV6-4 and TRBJ2-3; D might be TRBD1 or TRBD2, each matching 5 bases. Trimming took 0 bases from V and 1 from J, leaving 5 bases between them. This CDR3 comprises 14 residues. Per the germline V gene, CDR1 is MRHNA and CDR2 is SNTAGT. CDR3 amino acids: CASSDSGGTDTQYF. CDR3 sequence (DNA): TGTGCCAGCAGTGACTCGGGGGGCACAGATACGCAGTATTTT.

This clone is medium-sized by share. The rearrangement uses TRBV12-3 or TRBV12-4 and TRBJ1-3, with D maybe TRBD1 (5 bases). CDR3 length: 14 residues. Trimming took off 6 bases at V and 8 bases at J, with 17 bases between the two ends. CDR3 nucleotides: TGTGCCAGCAGCGTCGTCGGGGCAGGTGACACCATATATTTT. This translates into CASSVVGAGDTIYF.

This clone was seen more than once but under ten times. V is TRBV3-1 and J is TRBJ1-6, with TRBD1 matching 7 bases. The CDR3 is 12 amino acids. Per germline, CDR1 LGHDT and CDR2 YNNKEL (reference sequence). V shed 5 bases, J shed 15 bases, and the junction held 7 bases outside the gene matches. CDR3 residues: CASSTQGGSLHF. The CDR3 DNA follows: TGTGCCAGCAGCACCCAGGGGGGCAGCCTCCACTTT.

The chain carries TRBV11-3 and TRBJ2-1; the D is unclear. The germline V and J ends were trimmed by 1 base and 10 bases, with 11 bases remaining between them. The CDR3 covers 13 residues. Germline lookup yields CDR1 SGHNT and CDR2 YENEEA. The CDR3 DNA is TGTGCCAGCAGCTTAGCCCGGAACGCAGAGCAGTTCTTC. Amino acid sequence: CASSLARNAEQFF.

This clone was seen a handful of times. This chain connects TRBV6-1 to TRBJ1-2, with TRBD1 as a possible D gene (5 bases). This CDR3 region has 14 residues. V was cut by 8 bases and J by 5 bases, with 18 bases left in between. The germline V gene encodes CDR1 MNHNS and CDR2 SASEGT. The CDR3 spells CASYRGTGGYGYTF. In DNA, the CDR3 is TGTGCCAGCTATAGAGGGACGGGTGGGTATGGCTACACCTTC.

The rearrangement uses TRBV11-2 and TRBJ1-6, with 7 bases fitting TRBD1. The CDR3 contains 14 residues. V lost 4 bases to trimming and J lost 10 bases; unmatched junction nucleotides: 7. Germline values: CDR1 SGHAT, CDR2 FQNNGV. This chain's CDR3 is CASSWGQGGSPLHF. In DNA, the CDR3 is TGTGCCAGCAGCTGGGGTCAGGGGGGATCACCCCTCCACTTT.

By frequency in the sample, this clone is medium-sized. The chain couples TRBV12-3 or TRBV12-4 to TRBJ1-6, with D tentatively TRBD1 (5 bases). The V end was cut by 6 bases, the J end by 9 bases, with 15 bases between. There are 14 residues in the CDR3. CDR3 loop: CASRVAWQGSPLHF. The CDR3 bases are TGTGCCAGCAGGGTTGCGTGGCAGGGTTCACCCCTCCACTTT.

A word on this clone: One junction end does not reproduce the germline sequence, and a read error may be involved. The chain has TRBV7-8 and TRBJ2-5; perhaps D is TRBD1 or TRBD2 (5 bases each). The CDR3 contains 15 residues. Germline values: CDR1 SGHVS, CDR2 FQNEAQ. The CDR3 nucleotides are TGTGCCAGCAGTGGACTCCGGACACTACAAGAGACCCAGTGCTTC. Protein: CASSGLRTLQETQCF.

This chain joins TRBV4-1 and TRBJ1-1; D ambiguous. The germline V gene has CDR1 MGHRA and CDR2 YSYEKL. The CDR3 totals 18 residues. V gave up 4 bases and J gave up 4 bases, with 25 bases separating them. The CDR3 sequence is CASSPHTNQETLGTEAFF. In nucleotides, the CDR3 is TGCGCCAGCAGCCCCCATACCAACCAGGAGACCTTGGGCACTGAAGCTTTCTTT.